Below, one T cell receptor (beta chain) is given with its context. Its antigen is still unknown. The data are from a study of shared clonotypes between healthy human individuals. TCRdb's table, derived via immunoSEQ multiplex PCR, lists solely in-frame clones and lacks some. Of around 600,000 clones listed, roughly 95% are singletons. J lost 2 bases, V lost 6 bases, and 5 bases had no gene match. The CDR3 has 14 residues. CDR1 and CDR2 from the germline V gene are MNHEY and SVGAGI. It was CD45RO-negative cells, positively selected for CCR7, that made up naive CD8 cells, with terminally differentiated effector memory CD45RA+ cells excluded. Recent vaccinations or acute infections were absent in the healthy HIV-negative adult donors. Overall study findings and caveats: Large depth notwithstanding, sorted-subset sequencing proved incomplete by rarefaction. When naive CD4 clonotypes were compared across four donors, about 5% were shared. Naive subsets tended to show greater estimated richness than memory subsets.

The sequence was obtained from a woman in her thirties in good health. Sequenced sample: naive CD8+ T cells sorted from blood. The chain joins TRBV6-5 to TRBJ1-1; the match to TRBD1 covers 8 bases. The CDR3 DNA reads as TGTGCCAGCAGGAATGGACAGGGTAACACTGAAGCTTTCTTT. This gives the protein CASRNGQGNTEAFF.